Sequencing of this TCR beta chain was carried out in a study of blood T cell repertoires in COVID-19. Turning to this clone: The junction shows a germline mismatch at one end, possibly a read error.

The table came from immunoSEQ multiplex PCR; TCRdb's copy has only in-frame clones and leaves some out. The sample yields 100,000 to 150,000 clones, about two thirds seen once. The germline CDR1 and CDR2 sequences are DFQATT and SNEGSKA (reference sequence). This CDR3 comprises 12 residues. The receptor comes from a human donor with acute or convalescent COVID-19. The donor label of this sample is uncertain. The sequenced material came from peripheral blood. The J gene is TRBJ2-7, the V gene TRBV20-1; a possible D gene is TRBD1 (6 bases). CDR3 nucleotide sequence: TGCAGTGCTAGTTCAAACAGGGCCGCACCCAGCTTC. Translated, it gives CSASSNRAAPSF.